This passage covers 8 T cell receptor beta chains from one sample sequenced in a study of T cell responses to AZD1222 COVID-19 vaccine. Using immunoSEQ multiplex PCR, the repertoire was profiled, and TCRdb retains in-frame clones only, with some absent. Of 84,000 or so clones in the sample, around 91% were seen once. This sample comprised peripheral blood, obtained on day 0 of MenACWY control vaccination. All receptors come from an adult in good health.

CDR3 residues: CASSWDTIYF. The CDR3 DNA follows: TGTGCCAGCAGTTGGGACACCATATATTTT. The chain couples TRBV28 to TRBJ1-3; the D is unclear. CDR3 length: 10 residues. The germline gives CDR1 MDHEN, CDR2 SYDVKM. V was cut by 4 bases and J by 8 bases, with 3 bases left in between.

This chain joins TRBV24-1 and TRBJ2-3; D ambiguous. This CDR3 comprises 13 residues. Between the trimmed V and J ends, which lost 1 base and 6 bases, there was a span of 7 bases. CDR1 KGHDR and CDR2 SFDVKD come from the germline V gene. CDR3 sequence (DNA): TGTGCCACCAGTGATTTAGGAGAGGATACGCAGTATTTT. Its translation: CATSDLGEDTQYF.

This rearrangement joins TRBV19 to TRBJ1-6; D possibly corresponds to TRBD1 (6 bases). The CDR3 extends over 12 amino acids. Deletions cut 5 bases from V and 10 bases from J, with 9 bases between. Germline assignment: CDR1 LNHDA and CDR2 SQIVND (reference sequence). The CDR3 nucleotides read TGTGCCAGTAGTTTGGGGGCCTCACCCCTCCACTTT. This codes for CASSLGASPLHF.

V usage is TRBV10-3 and J usage is TRBJ1-6; 7 bases map to TRBD1. Trimming took 5 bases from V and 8 from J; bases not matched to a gene: 6. The germline gives CDR1 ENHRY, CDR2 SYGVKD. This CDR3 spans 14 amino acids. Written as DNA, the CDR3 is TGTGCCATCAGTCGAGGGGGCAGAGATTCACCCCTCCACTTT. Translating it yields CAISRGGRDSPLHF.

This rearrangement joins TRBV10-2 to TRBJ2-7; 7 nucleotides agree with TRBD2. This CDR3 has 14 amino acids. The V and J ends lost 8 bases and 0 bases, in that order; junction bases with no gene match: 7. Germline assignment: CDR1 WSHSY and CDR2 SAAADI. The CDR3 spells CASLRGGSSYEQYF. The CDR3 nucleotides are TGCGCCAGCCTACGGGGAGGGAGCTCCTACGAGCAGTACTTC.

V is TRBV4-1 and J is TRBJ2-1; TRBD2 is a possible D gene (6 bases). Germline V CDR1 and CDR2: MGHRA, YSYEKL. This CDR3 is built from 18 residues. V shed 0 bases and J shed 2 bases, with 17 bases lying between them. CDR3 region: CASSQEGADAGTYNEQFF. CDR3 nucleotide sequence: TGCGCCAGCAGCCAAGAAGGTGCAGACGCGGGAACCTACAATGAGCAGTTCTTC.

The chain is built from TRBV6-5 and TRBJ1-1; TRBD1 matches at 7 bases. J lost 6 bases, V lost 8 bases, and 12 bases had no gene match. The CDR3 totals 14 residues. The V gene's germline CDR1 is MNHEY and CDR2 SVGAGI. In DNA, the CDR3 is TGTGCCAGCTGCCGGACAGGAGTAACGGCTGAAGCTTTCTTT. Translation gives CASCRTGVTAEAFF.

The chain joins TRBV9 to TRBJ2-5, with D possibly being TRBD2 (5 bases). V was trimmed by 4 bases and J by 1 base, leaving 8 bases between them. CDR3 length equals 13 residues. Germline lookup yields CDR1 SGDLS and CDR2 YYNGEE. This chain's CDR3 is CASSRGGQETQYF. The CDR3 region has the DNA TGTGCCAGCAGCCGGGGTGGCCAAGAGACCCAGTACTTC.